Below are 17 T cell receptor beta chains sequenced from a single sample in a study of neurological immune-mediated disorders. Using its own MiXCR run on the 5' RACE reads, TCRdb lists one record per CDR3 protein. The sample shows approximately 65,000 distinct CDR3 sequences, roughly 4% of them seen only once. Sequences were obtained from PBMCs. The source of these receptors is a man in his forties or fifties with multiple sclerosis.

In its sample, this clonotype was seen many times. The chain employs TRBV6-5 and TRBJ1-6; D is unclear. The CDR3 is 14 amino acids. V dropped 2 bases and J dropped 14 bases, with 16 bases sitting between them. The germline V gene encodes CDR1 MNHEY and CDR2 SVGAGI. In nucleotides, the CDR3 is TGTGCCAGCAGTTACGATCTCTCCCATCAGACCCTCCACTTT. Translating it yields CASSYDLSHQTLHF.

This clonotype was counted ten times or more. The chain recombines TRBV10-1 with TRBJ2-2; a weak D match, TRBD2 (5 bases). V shed 3 bases and J shed 6 bases, with 14 bases lying between them. This CDR3 has 15 amino acids. Germline V gene lookup returns CDR1 WNHNN and CDR2 SYGVQD (reference sequence). The CDR3 nucleotides are TGCGCCAGCAGTGAAAGTGCCGGGGTTGCCGGGGAGCTGTTTTTT. Protein sequence: CASSESAGVAGELFF.

This clonotype was recorded at least ten times. The chain couples TRBV5-1 to TRBJ2-3, with 12 bases matching TRBD2. The V segment lost 1 base and the J segment 5 bases; nucleotides outside the gene matches: 5. Germline-derived CDR1 and CDR2 are SGHRS and YFSETQ. This CDR3 has 16 amino acids. CDR3 nucleotides: TGCGCCAGCAGCTTGACGACTAGCGGGGGAATAGATACGCAGTATTTT. It specifies CASSLTTSGGIDTQYF.

This clonotype has a count of ten or more. This chain uses TRBV12-3 or TRBV12-4 with TRBJ1-6; 9 bases match TRBD1. The CDR3 length is 15 residues. V shed 3 bases, J shed 9 bases, and the junction held 6 bases outside the gene matches. The CDR3 DNA sequence: TGTGCCAGCAGTTTTGGGGACAGGGAGACTTCACCCCTCCACTTT. Its protein is CASSFGDRETSPLHF.

This clonotype was picked up many times. The chain carries TRBV6-5 and TRBJ1-4; tentative D call: TRBD1 (5 bases). V was trimmed by 5 bases and J by 8 bases, leaving 24 bases between them. The CDR3 consists of 17 residues. The germline V gene has CDR1 MNHEY and CDR2 SVGAGI. Written as DNA, the CDR3 is TGTGCCAGCAGTCCAAATCCCAGTTCGGAAGGGGAGGAAAAACTGTTTTTT. Protein product: CASSPNPSSEGEEKLFF.

This clonotype was counted many times. The chain uses TRBV7-9 and TRBJ1-4; 9 bases are shared with TRBD1. The J segment lost 3 bases and the V segment lost 4 bases, leaving 6 bases of the junction unmatched. Germline V gene data show CDR1 as SEHNR and CDR2 as FQNEAQ (reference sequence). CDR3 size: 16 residues. The CDR3: CASSSRDRVPNEKLFF. The CDR3 DNA is TGTGCCAGCAGCTCCCGGGACAGGGTACCTAATGAAAAACTGTTTTTT.

There are many counts of this clonotype. The chain links TRBV5-1 to TRBJ1-2; D possibly corresponds to TRBD1 (5 bases). The ends were cut back, 5 bases at V and 6 bases at J, with 14 bases in the middle. The CDR3 length is 13 residues. Per germline, CDR1 SGHRS and CDR2 YFSETQ. The CDR3 nucleotides are TGCGCCAGCAGATCGACAGAAAACCATGGCTACACCTTC. This gives the protein CASRSTENHGYTF.

This clonotype was recorded many times. The gene calls are TRBV20-1 and TRBJ2-4, with D perhaps TRBD1 or TRBD2 (7 bases each). CDR3 length equals 15 residues. Trimming cost V 6 bases and J 0 bases, with 15 bases left between them. Germline-derived CDR1 and CDR2 are DFQATT and SNEGSKA (reference sequence). CDR3 loop: CSAQAGQLAKNIQYF. The CDR3 DNA sequence: TGCAGTGCACAAGCGGGACAGCTAGCCAAAAACATTCAGTACTTC.

In its sample, this clonotype was seen many times. The rearrangement uses TRBV7-2 and TRBJ2-2; D is perhaps TRBD1 or TRBD2 (7 bases each). This CDR3 has 16 amino acids. Trimming shortened V by 5 bases and J by 0 bases, and 13 bases separated the two germline ends. Germline V CDR1 and CDR2: SGHTA, FQGNSA. CDR3 residues: CASSPGGTANTGELFF. The DNA of the CDR3 is TGTGCCAGCAGCCCCGGGGGGACAGCGAACACCGGGGAGCTGTTTTTT.

In this sample, this clonotype turned up many times. This chain uses TRBV20-1 with TRBJ1-2; D is possibly TRBD1 (5 bases). Germline CDR1 is DFQATT and CDR2 is SNEGSKA (reference sequence). V was cut by 4 bases and J by 6 bases, with 12 bases left in between. The CDR3 has 12 residues. CDR3 loop: CSATGTSNGYTF. Here the CDR3 DNA reads TGCAGTGCTACAGGGACCTCGAATGGCTACACCTTC.

The J gene is TRBJ2-6, the V gene TRBV6-5; no definite D call. V was trimmed by 2 bases and J by 0 bases, leaving 5 bases between them. This CDR3 has 15 residues. Germline V CDR1 and CDR2: MNHEY, SVGAGI. The CDR3 region is CASSYQTSGANVLTF. Written as DNA, the CDR3 is TGTGCCAGCAGTTACCAGACCTCTGGGGCCAACGTCCTGACTTTC.

This clonotype was seen repeatedly, ten times or more. V is TRBV6-6 and J is TRBJ2-3; 8 bases agree with TRBD1. The CDR3 has 15 amino acids. V shed 5 bases, J shed 0 bases, and the junction held 4 bases outside the gene matches. Germline V gene lookup returns CDR1 MNHNY and CDR2 SVGAGI (reference sequence). CDR3 sequence: CASSPGQGSTDTQYF. The DNA of the CDR3 is TGTGCCAGCAGTCCTGGACAGGGTAGCACAGATACGCAGTATTTT.

This clonotype was counted many times. J is TRBJ2-2 and V is TRBV28, with 12 nucleotides matching TRBD2. V was clipped by 3 bases and J by 3 bases; unmatched bases: 5. This CDR3 is built from 17 residues. The V gene's germline CDR1 is MDHEN and CDR2 SYDVKM. CDR3 nucleotides: TGTGCCAGCAGTTTCACTAGCGGGGGGTTCGACACCGGGGAGCTGTTTTTT. Residues: CASSFTSGGFDTGELFF.

The sample holds many counts of this clonotype. The chain combines TRBV20-1 with TRBJ2-1; TRBD2 agrees at 10 bases. V shed 1 base and J 5 bases; nucleotides not matched to a gene: 11. The CDR3 extends over 17 amino acids. CDR1 DFQATT and CDR2 SNEGSKA come from the germline V gene (reference sequence). The CDR3 sequence: CSARGGMGAGGHNEQFF. As DNA, the CDR3 is TGCAGTGCTAGAGGAGGCATGGGAGCGGGGGGGCACAATGAGCAGTTCTTC.

This clonotype was detected ten times or more. The chain employs TRBV3-1 and TRBJ2-5; perhaps TRBD1 as D (6 bases). The V end lost 0 bases, the J end lost 5 bases, and 13 bases lay between the germline ends. Germline V gives CDR1 LGHDT, CDR2 YNNKEL (reference sequence). The length of the CDR3 is 15 residues. DNA of the CDR3: TGTGCCAGCAGCCAAGATTGGGGACAAAGGGAGACCCAGTACTTC. Its translation: CASSQDWGQRETQYF.

At least ten counts were recorded for this clonotype. The V call is TRBV6-5, the J call TRBJ2-3, with D possibly being TRBD1 or TRBD2 (5 bases each). This CDR3 comprises 16 residues. From germline, CDR1 is MNHEY and CDR2 SVGAGI. The V and J ends lost 2 bases and 4 bases respectively, with 16 bases between them. The CDR3 DNA follows: TGTGCCAGCAGTTACGCGGAGGACACCCAATCAGATACGCAGTATTTT. Its protein is CASSYAEDTQSDTQYF.

This clonotype was seen ten or more times. The V and J genes are TRBV2 and TRBJ1-1; TRBD1 might be the D (5 bases). In germline, CDR1 is SNHLY, CDR2 FYNNEI. Trimming left V 4 bases short and J 1 base short, with 13 bases between. This CDR3 has 15 residues. The CDR3 region is CASSGGRLRNTEAFF. CDR3 bases: TGTGCCAGCAGTGGGGGGAGGCTTAGGAACACTGAAGCTTTCTTT.